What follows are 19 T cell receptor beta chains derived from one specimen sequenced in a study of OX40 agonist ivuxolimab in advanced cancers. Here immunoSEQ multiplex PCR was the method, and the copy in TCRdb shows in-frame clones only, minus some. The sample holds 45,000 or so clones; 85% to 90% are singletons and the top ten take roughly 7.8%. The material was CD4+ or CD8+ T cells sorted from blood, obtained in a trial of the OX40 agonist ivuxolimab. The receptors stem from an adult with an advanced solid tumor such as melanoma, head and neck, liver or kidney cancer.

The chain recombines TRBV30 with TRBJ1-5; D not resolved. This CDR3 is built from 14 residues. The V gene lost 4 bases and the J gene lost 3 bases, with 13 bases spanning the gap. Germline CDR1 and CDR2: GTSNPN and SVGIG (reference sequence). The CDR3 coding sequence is TGTGCCTGGACTCGGACGGACGCCAATCAGCCCCAGCATTTT. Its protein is CAWTRTDANQPQHF.

Here the CDR3 DNA reads TGCGCCAGCAGCCAAGGTCCTGATTCTAATGAAAAACTGTTTTTT. This sequence encodes CASSQGPDSNEKLFF. The chain couples TRBV4-1 to TRBJ1-4; unclear D gene. Germline V gene data show CDR1 as MGHRA and CDR2 as YSYEKL. This CDR3 has 15 amino acids. The V end lost 1 base, the J end lost 3 bases, and 9 bases lay between the germline ends.

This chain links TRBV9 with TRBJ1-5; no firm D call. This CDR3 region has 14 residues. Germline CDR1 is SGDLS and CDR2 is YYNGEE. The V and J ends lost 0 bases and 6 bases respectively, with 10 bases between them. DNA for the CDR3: TGTGCCAGCAGCGTAGGACCAACTTCTCAGCCCCAGCATTTT. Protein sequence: CASSVGPTSQPQHF.

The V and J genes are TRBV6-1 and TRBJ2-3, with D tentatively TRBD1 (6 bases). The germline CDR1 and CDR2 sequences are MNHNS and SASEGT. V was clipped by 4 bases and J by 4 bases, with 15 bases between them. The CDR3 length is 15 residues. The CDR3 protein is CASSGQATGPDTQYF. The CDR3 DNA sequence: TGTGCCAGCAGTGGCCAGGCGACAGGCCCAGATACGCAGTATTTT.

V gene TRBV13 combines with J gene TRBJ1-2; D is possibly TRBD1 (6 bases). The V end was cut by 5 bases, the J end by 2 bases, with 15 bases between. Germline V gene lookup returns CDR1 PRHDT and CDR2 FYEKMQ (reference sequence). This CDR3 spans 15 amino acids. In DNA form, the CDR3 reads TGTGCCAGCAGCCCTGGGACACCTGGGAACTATGGCTACACCTTC. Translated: CASSPGTPGNYGYTF. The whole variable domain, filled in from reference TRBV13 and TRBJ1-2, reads AAGVIQSPRHLIKEKRETATLKCYPIPRHDTVYWYQQGPGQDPQFLISFYEKMQSDKGSIPDRFSAQQFSDYHSELNMSSLELGDSALYFCASSPGTPGNYGYTFGSGTRLTVV.

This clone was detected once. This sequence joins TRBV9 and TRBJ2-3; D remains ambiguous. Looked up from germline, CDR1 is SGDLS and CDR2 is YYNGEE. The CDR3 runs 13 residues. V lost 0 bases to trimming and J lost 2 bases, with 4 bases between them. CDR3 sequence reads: CASSVGPTDTQYF. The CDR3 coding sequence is TGTGCCAGCAGCGTAGGGCCCACAGATACGCAGTATTTT.

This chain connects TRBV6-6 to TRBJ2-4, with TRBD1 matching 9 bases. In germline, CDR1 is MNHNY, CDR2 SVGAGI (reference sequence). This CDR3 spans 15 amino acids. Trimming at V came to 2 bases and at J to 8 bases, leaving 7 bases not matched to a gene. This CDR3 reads CASSYGTGTIYIQYF. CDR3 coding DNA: TGTGCCAGCAGTTACGGGACAGGGACGATCTACATTCAGTACTTC.

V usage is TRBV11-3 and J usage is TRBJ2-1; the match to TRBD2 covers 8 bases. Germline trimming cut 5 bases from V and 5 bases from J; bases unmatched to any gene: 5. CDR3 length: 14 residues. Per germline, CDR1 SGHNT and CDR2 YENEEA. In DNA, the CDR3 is TGTGCCAGCAGCCATGGGACTAGTCACAATGAGCAGTTCTTC. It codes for CASSHGTSHNEQFF.

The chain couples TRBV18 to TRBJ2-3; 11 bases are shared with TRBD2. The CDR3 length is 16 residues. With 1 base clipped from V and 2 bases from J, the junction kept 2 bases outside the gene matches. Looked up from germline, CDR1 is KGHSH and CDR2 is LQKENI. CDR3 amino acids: CASSPLAGGVTDTQYF. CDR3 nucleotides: TGTGCCAGCTCACCACTAGCGGGAGGGGTCACAGATACGCAGTATTTT.

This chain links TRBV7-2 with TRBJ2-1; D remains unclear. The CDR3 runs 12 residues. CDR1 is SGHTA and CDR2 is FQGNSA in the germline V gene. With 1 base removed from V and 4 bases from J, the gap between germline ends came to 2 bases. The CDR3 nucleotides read TGTGCCAGCAGCTTAGGTTACAATGAGCAGTTCTTC. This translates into CASSLGYNEQFF.

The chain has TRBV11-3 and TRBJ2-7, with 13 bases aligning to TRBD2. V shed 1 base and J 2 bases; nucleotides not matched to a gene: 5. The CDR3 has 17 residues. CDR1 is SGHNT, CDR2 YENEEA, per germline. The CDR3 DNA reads TGTGCCAGCAGCTTAGCCACTAGCGGGAGGGGAGCCTACGAGCAGTACTTC. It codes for CASSLATSGRGAYEQYF.

The CDR3 reads CASSDGTLYNEQFF. The CDR3 bases are TGTGCCAGCAGCGATGGGACACTATACAATGAGCAGTTCTTC. The chain is built from TRBV5-4 and TRBJ2-1, with D possibly TRBD1 on 6 matching bases. Germline CDR1 and CDR2: SGHNT and YYREEE (reference sequence). The CDR3 totals 14 residues. V lost 4 bases and J lost 4, with 12 bases in between. The full variable domain, completed using reference TRBV5-4 and TRBJ2-1, is ETGVTQSPTHLIKTRGQQVTLRCSSQSGHNTVSWYQQALGQGPQFIFQYYREEENGRGNFPPRFSGLQFPNYSSELNVNALELDDSALYLCASSDGTLYNEQFFGPGTRLTVL.

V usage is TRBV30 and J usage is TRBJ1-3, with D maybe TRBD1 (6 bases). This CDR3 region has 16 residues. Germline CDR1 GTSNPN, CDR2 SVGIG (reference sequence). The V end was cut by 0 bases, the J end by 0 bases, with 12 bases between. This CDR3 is CAWSVQGWGSGNTIYF. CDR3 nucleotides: TGTGCCTGGAGTGTACAGGGATGGGGCTCTGGAAACACCATATATTTT.

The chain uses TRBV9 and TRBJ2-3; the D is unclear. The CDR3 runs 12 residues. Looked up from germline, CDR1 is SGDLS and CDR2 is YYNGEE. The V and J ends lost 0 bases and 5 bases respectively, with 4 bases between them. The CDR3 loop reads CASSVAGDTQYF. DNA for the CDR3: TGTGCCAGCAGCGTAGCTGGAGATACGCAGTATTTT.

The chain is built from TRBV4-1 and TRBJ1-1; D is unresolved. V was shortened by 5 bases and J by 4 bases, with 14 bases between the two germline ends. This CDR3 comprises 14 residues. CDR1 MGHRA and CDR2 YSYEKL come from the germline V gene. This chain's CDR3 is CASSKSLWGTEAFF. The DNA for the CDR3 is TGCGCCAGCAGCAAAAGCCTTTGGGGCACTGAAGCTTTCTTT.

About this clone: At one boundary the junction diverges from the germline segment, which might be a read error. CDR3 region: CASSPGESDTQYF. CDR3 DNA sequence: TGTGCTAGCAGCCCAGGGGAATCAGATACGCAGTATTTT. The chain employs TRBV7-7 and TRBJ2-3; tentatively, D is TRBD1 (6 bases). The germline V gene has CDR1 SSHAT and CDR2 FNYEAQ (reference sequence). This CDR3 region has 13 residues.

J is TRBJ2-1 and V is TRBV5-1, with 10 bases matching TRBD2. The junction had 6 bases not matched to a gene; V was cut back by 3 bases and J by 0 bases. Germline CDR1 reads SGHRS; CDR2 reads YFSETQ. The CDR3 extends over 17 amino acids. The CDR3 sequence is CASSSHIAGGSYNEQFF. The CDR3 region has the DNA TGCGCCAGCAGCTCGCACATAGCGGGAGGCTCCTACAATGAGCAGTTCTTC.

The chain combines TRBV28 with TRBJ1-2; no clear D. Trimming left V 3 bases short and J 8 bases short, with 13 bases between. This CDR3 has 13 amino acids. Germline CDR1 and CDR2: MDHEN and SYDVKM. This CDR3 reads CASSFPKRDGYTF. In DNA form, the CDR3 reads TGTGCCAGCAGTTTCCCCAAAAGAGACGGCTACACCTTC.

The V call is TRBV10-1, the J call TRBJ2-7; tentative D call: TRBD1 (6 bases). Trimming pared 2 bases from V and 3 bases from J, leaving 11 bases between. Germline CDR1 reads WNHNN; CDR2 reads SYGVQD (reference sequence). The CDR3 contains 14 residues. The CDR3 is CASSENGQFYEQYF. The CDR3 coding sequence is TGCGCCAGCAGTGAGAACGGACAGTTCTACGAGCAGTACTTC.